This is a list of T cell receptor beta chains from one sample in a study of response to subunit inactivated influenza vaccine. TCRdb re-derived calls from the RT-PCR reads in MiXCR, one entry per CDR3 protein. The table lists about 780,000 distinct CDR3 sequences, around a sixth of them singletons, with about 11% in the top ten. This sample comprised PBMCs from blood, obtained 4 to 6 days after vaccination. These receptors were taken from a man aged 50-60 years who received an inactivated influenza vaccine. The CDR3 runs from the conserved cysteine through the conserved F or W. D genes are given only for firm matches. Some rows have no size entry. The others give once, few or many, or a class for an expanded clone.

>.|TRBJ2-1|few|TRBV12-3/TRBV12-4
TGTGCCAGCAGCCAGCCAGGAGCGGCCGAGTGGGATGAGCAGTTCTTC
CASSQPGAAEWDEQFF
>TRBD2|TRBJ2-5|many|TRBV4-2
TGTGCCAGCAGCCAACTTGTCGGGGGGGCAGTTTCCCAAGAGACCCAGTACTTC
CASSQLVGGAVSQETQYF
>.|TRBJ2-7|few|TRBV10-3
TGTGCCATCAGTGAGAGGGACTCCTACGAGCAGTACTTC
CAISERDSYEQYF
>TRBD2|TRBJ2-5|.|TRBV5-3
TGTGCCAGTACTGGCACACAGGGACTAGCGCTAGAGACCCAGTACTTC
CASTGTQGLALETQYF
>.|TRBJ2-7|.|TRBV7-2
TGTGCCAGCAATACCAGAGGGGGGGTCTACGAGCAGTACTTC
CASNTRGGVYEQYF
>TRBD1|TRBJ1-2|.|TRBV30
TGTGCCTGGCTTAGACAGGGGCGCTATGGCTACACCTTC
CAWLRQGRYGYTF
>TRBD1|TRBJ2-5|.|TRBV5-1
TGCGCCAGCAGCGCCGACCCGGACAGGGGGCAAGAGACCCAGTACTTC
CASSADPDRGQETQYF
>.|TRBJ2-7|few|TRBV6-1
TGTGCCAGCAGCGTTGCAGGGTTCTTAATCGAGCAGTACTTC
CASSVAGFLIEQYF
>.|TRBJ2-3|.|TRBV5-6
TGTGCCAGCAGCTTGAGCTACACAGATACGCAGTATTTT
CASSLSYTDTQYF
>.|TRBJ2-7|few|TRBV6-2/TRBV6-3
TGTGCCAGCAGTTACTCGACCCAGACAGGACCTCCCTACGAGCAGTACTTC
CASSYSTQTGPPYEQYF
>TRBD1|TRBJ1-5|.|TRBV12-3/TRBV12-4
TGTGCCAGCAGCTCCGGGACAGGGGGCGTTCAGCCCCAGCATTTT
CASSSGTGGVQPQHF
>.|TRBJ2-7|.|TRBV5-1
TGCGCCAGCAGCTTGGGACAGATTAGCTCCTACGAGCAGTACTTC
CASSLGQISSYEQYF
>TRBD1|TRBJ2-7|few|TRBV4-3
TGCGCCAGCAGCGCTGGACAGGGCAATAACTACGAGCAGTACTTC
CASSAGQGNNYEQYF
>.|TRBJ2-5|.|TRBV24-1
TGTGCCACCAGTGACCCGGACCCCAGGTACCAAGAGACCCAGTACTTC
CATSDPDPRYQETQYF
>TRBD1|TRBJ2-7|.|TRBV6-1
TGTGCCAGCACGGAACCGGGACAGGGAATGAGGGTGCAGTACTTC
CASTEPGQGMRVQYF
>TRBD1|TRBJ2-4|.|TRBV7-2
TGTGCCAGCAGCGGGACAGGTCGACCCAAAAACATTCAGTACTTC
CASSGTGRPKNIQYF
>.|TRBJ2-6|few|TRBV30
TGTGCCTGGAGTCCAGGGGCCAACGTCCTGACTTTC
CAWSPGANVLTF
>.|TRBJ2-5|.|TRBV6-5
TGTGCCAGCAGTTACTCACCTGGAGGAGAGACCCAGTACTTC
CASSYSPGGETQYF
>.|TRBJ2-5|.|TRBV7-9
TGTGCCAGCAGCTTGTCCTCGACTAGCCAAGAGACCCAGTACTTC
CASSLSSTSQETQYF
>.|TRBJ2-5|.|TRBV29-1
TGCAGCGTCGGGGGTGCCCCTCAAGAGACCCAGTACTTC
CSVGGAPQETQYF